These 13 T cell receptor beta chains share one sample of origin, sequenced in a study of T-cell reconstitution after alpha-beta-depleted transplantation in children. Library preparation (for TCRbeta) was performed with unique molecular identifiers. MiXCR, run by TCRdb on the PCR reads, gives a single entry per CDR3 protein. The sample contains nearly 400,000 distinct CDR3 sequences, about a fifth of which appear only once. The sequencing here drew on PBMCs from the stem cell graft donor, taken from the stem cell graft. The receptors originated from a human donor who donated a stem cell graft to a child with acute myeloid leukemia.

The V and J genes are TRBV28 and TRBJ2-1; D is possibly TRBD2 (6 bases). CDR1 MDHEN and CDR2 SYDVKM come from the germline V gene. This CDR3 spans 15 amino acids. Between the trimmed V and J ends, which lost 5 bases and 4 bases, there was a span of 15 bases. This CDR3 reads CASSRLVAIYNEQFF. CDR3 bases: TGTGCCAGCAGTCGACTAGTGGCCATTTACAATGAGCAGTTCTTC.

The chain recombines TRBV28 with TRBJ2-5; D is ambiguous. Germline V gene sequence: CDR1 MDHEN, CDR2 SYDVKM. Trimming left V 7 bases short and J 0 bases short, with 9 bases between. CDR3 length: 13 residues. The CDR3 DNA sequence: TGTGCCAGCATCGACTGGGACCAAGAGACCCAGTACTTC. Protein sequence: CASIDWDQETQYF.

This clonotype was counted between two and nine times. V and J are TRBV18 and TRBJ2-7; D could derive from TRBD1 or TRBD2 (5 bases each). The V gene lost 2 bases and the J gene lost 2 bases, with 10 bases spanning the gap. This CDR3 is 14 amino acids long. Looked up from germline, CDR1 is KGHSH and CDR2 is LQKENI. The CDR3 region is CASSPEGFAYEQYF. The CDR3 coding sequence is TGTGCCAGCTCACCAGAGGGGTTCGCCTACGAGCAGTACTTC.

This clonotype has just a few counts. The chain has TRBV15 and TRBJ2-2, with 9 bases lining up with TRBD1. CDR3 length: 15 amino acids. Germline values: CDR1 LNHNV, CDR2 YYDKDF (reference sequence). V lost 8 bases to trimming and J lost 3 bases; unmatched junction nucleotides: 7. CDR3 residues: CATGGQGQYTGELFF. The CDR3 coding sequence is TGTGCCACCGGGGGACAGGGACAGTACACCGGGGAGCTGTTTTTT.

This chain connects TRBV7-2 to TRBJ1-2; 8 positions agree with TRBD1. Germline loops: CDR1 SGHTA, CDR2 FQGNSA. The CDR3 is 16 residues long. The trim removed 5 bases at V and 6 bases at J, leaving 14 bases unmatched. Here the CDR3 reads CASSINPDRAGDGYTF. In nucleotides, the CDR3 is TGTGCCAGCAGCATCAATCCGGACAGGGCGGGGGATGGCTACACCTTC.

The J gene is TRBJ2-3, the V gene TRBV24-1, with TRBD2 matching over 7 bases. After removal of 5 bases from V and 4 bases from J, the junction contained 14 bases not matched to a gene. This CDR3 has 17 residues. The V gene's germline CDR1 is KGHDR and CDR2 SFDVKD. The CDR3 region is CATSVPQLAGVSDTQYF. CDR3 DNA sequence: TGTGCCACCAGTGTCCCCCAACTCGCGGGAGTGTCAGATACGCAGTATTTT.

This clonotype was found many times. This rearrangement joins TRBV29-1 to TRBJ2-1; TRBD2 is a possible D gene (6 bases). V was pared by 7 bases and J by 8 bases, with 15 bases between. Germline V gene sequence: CDR1 SQVTM, CDR2 ANQGSEA. The CDR3 has 12 residues. CDR3 amino acids: CSAAPGGYEQFF. CDR3 DNA sequence: TGCAGCGCCGCCCCTGGGGGGTATGAGCAGTTCTTC.

This clonotype has a count of ten or more. One end of the junction is discordant with germline, which a read error may explain. The chain recombines TRBV5-1 with TRBJ2-1, with 11 positions matching TRBD2. The CDR3 runs to 16 residues. The germline gives CDR1 SGHRS, CDR2 YFSETQ. In nucleotides, the CDR3 is TGTGCCAGCAGCTTGAGTGGGACTAGCGGTTACAATGAGCAGTTCTTC. Its protein product is CASSLSGTSGYNEQFF.

This clonotype was counted once. The V call is TRBV10-3, the J call TRBJ1-6; TRBD1 is a possible D gene (5 bases). In germline, CDR1 is ENHRY, CDR2 SYGVKD. This CDR3 contains 15 residues. V was pared by 10 bases and J by 5 bases, with 18 bases between. The CDR3 sequence: CATRDGGFNNSPLHF. The CDR3 DNA reads as TGTGCCACGCGGGACGGCGGGTTTAATAATTCACCCCTCCACTTT.

J is TRBJ2-1 and V is TRBV2; 11 bases align to TRBD1. The germline CDR1 and CDR2 sequences are SNHLY and FYNNEI. CDR3 length equals 14 residues. The ends lost 6 bases at V and 7 bases at J; junction bases unmatched: 5. CDR3 residues: CASSRRDRGNEQFF. DNA of the CDR3: TGTGCCAGCAGCCGCCGGGACAGGGGGAATGAGCAGTTCTTC.

There are a few counts of this clonotype. The gene calls are TRBV29-1 and TRBJ1-1, with D tentatively TRBD1 (5 bases). The V end was cut by 6 bases, the J end by 6 bases, with 17 bases between. The CDR3 totals 13 residues. CDR1 is SQVTM and CDR2 is ANQGSEA in the germline V gene. CDR3 bases: TGCAGCGTCGGAATGATAGCAGGGCCTGAAGCTTTCTTT. Protein: CSVGMIAGPEAFF.

This clonotype was recorded many times. V is TRBV20-1 and J is TRBJ1-1; D is possibly TRBD1 (5 bases). Trimming took 5 bases from V and 0 from J, leaving 13 bases between them. The germline CDR1 and CDR2 sequences are DFQATT and SNEGSKA (reference sequence). The CDR3 has 14 residues. CDR3 sequence (DNA): TGCAGTGCTCATCGGCCGGACATGAACACTGAAGCTTTCTTT. Its protein is CSAHRPDMNTEAFF.

This clonotype showed up many times. This chain joins TRBV6-1 and TRBJ2-3; D not resolved. V was trimmed by 6 bases and J by 0 bases, leaving 10 bases between them. Per the germline V gene, CDR1 is MNHNS and CDR2 is SASEGT. CDR3 length: 14 residues. The CDR3 reads CASSLQTSTDTQYF. CDR3 DNA sequence: TGTGCCAGCAGCCTACAGACTAGCACAGATACGCAGTATTTT.